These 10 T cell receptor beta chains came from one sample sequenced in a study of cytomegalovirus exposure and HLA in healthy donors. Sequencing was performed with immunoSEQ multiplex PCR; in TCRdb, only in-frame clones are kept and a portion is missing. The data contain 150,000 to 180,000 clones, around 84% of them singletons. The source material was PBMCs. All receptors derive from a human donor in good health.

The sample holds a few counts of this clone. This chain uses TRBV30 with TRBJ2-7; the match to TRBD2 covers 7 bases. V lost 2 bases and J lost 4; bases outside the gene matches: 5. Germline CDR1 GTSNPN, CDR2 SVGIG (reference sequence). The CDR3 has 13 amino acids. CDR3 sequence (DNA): TGTGCCTGGAGTAGAGAGCGGGGATACGAGCAGTACTTC. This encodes CAWSRERGYEQYF.

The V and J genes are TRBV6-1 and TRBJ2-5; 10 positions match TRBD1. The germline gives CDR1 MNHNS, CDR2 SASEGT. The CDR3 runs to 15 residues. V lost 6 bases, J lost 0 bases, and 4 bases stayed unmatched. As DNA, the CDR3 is TGTGCCAGCAGCCGACAGGGGGCGAACCAAGAGACCCAGTACTTC. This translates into CASSRQGANQETQYF.

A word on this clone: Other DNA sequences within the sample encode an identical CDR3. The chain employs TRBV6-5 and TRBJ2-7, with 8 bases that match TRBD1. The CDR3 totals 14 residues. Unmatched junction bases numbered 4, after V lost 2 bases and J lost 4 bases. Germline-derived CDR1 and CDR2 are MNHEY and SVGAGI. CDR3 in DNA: TGTGCCAGCAGTTACGGACAGGGTATATACGAGCAGTACTTC. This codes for CASSYGQGIYEQYF.

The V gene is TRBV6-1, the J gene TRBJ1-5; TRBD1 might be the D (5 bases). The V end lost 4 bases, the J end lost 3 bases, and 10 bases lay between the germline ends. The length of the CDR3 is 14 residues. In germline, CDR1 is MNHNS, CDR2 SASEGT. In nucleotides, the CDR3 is TGTGCCAGCAGTGGGGGACTGTTCAATCAGCCCCAGCATTTT. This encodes CASSGGLFNQPQHF.

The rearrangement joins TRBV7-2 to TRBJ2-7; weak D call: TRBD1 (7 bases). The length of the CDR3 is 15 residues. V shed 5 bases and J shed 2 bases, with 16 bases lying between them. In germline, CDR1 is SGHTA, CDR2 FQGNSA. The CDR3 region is CASSLSAGQPYEQYF. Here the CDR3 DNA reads TGTGCCAGCAGCCTCTCGGCGGGACAGCCCTACGAGCAGTACTTC.

The CDR3 DNA sequence: TGTGCCAGCAGGCTCGGGACTAGCGGGAGAGGGAGGACGGAGACCCAGTACTTC. Translated, it gives CASRLGTSGRGRTETQYF. The J gene is TRBJ2-5, the V gene TRBV28, with 14 bases lining up with TRBD2. Germline V gene sequence: CDR1 MDHEN, CDR2 SYDVKM. The CDR3 is made up of 18 amino acids. With V trimmed by 6 bases and J by 5 bases, 14 bases remained unmatched.

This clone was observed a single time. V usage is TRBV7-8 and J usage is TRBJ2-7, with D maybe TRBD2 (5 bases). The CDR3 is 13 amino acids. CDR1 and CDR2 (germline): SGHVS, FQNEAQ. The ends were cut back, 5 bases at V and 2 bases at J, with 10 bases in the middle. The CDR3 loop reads CASSGRLPYEQYF. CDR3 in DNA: TGTGCCAGCAGCGGGAGACTCCCCTACGAGCAGTACTTC.

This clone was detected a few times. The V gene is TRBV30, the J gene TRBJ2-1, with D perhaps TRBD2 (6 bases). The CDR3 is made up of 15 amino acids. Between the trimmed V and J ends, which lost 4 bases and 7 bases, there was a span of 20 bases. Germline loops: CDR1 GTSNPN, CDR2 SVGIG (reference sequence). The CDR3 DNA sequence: TGTGCCTGGATTTCTTGGGCGGGGCTGGGGAATGAGCAGTTCTTC. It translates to CAWISWAGLGNEQFF.

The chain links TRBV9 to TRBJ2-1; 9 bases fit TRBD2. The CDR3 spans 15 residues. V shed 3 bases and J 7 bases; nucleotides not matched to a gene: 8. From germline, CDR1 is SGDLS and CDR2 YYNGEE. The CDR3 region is CASSARGAGGNEQFF. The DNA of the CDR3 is TGTGCCAGCAGCGCCCGAGGAGCGGGGGGTAATGAGCAGTTCTTC.

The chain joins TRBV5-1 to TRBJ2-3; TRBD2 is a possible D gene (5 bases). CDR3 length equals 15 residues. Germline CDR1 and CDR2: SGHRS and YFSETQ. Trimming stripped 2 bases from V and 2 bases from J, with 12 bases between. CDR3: CASSFERTHTDTQYF. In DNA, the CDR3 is TGCGCCAGCAGCTTCGAGCGGACCCACACAGATACGCAGTATTTT.